The entry below describes one T cell receptor beta chain. There are many counts of this clonotype. It lacks a known antigen. The input lacks base qualities; no much larger clone sits a single base away. Trimming removed 4 bases from V and 0 bases from J, leaving 7 bases between the germline ends. From the cysteine up to the phenylalanine, the CDR3 has a length of 15 residues. Only CDR3 DNA remains: 45 bases, in frame from the first base. From a lookup of the germline V gene, CDR1 and CDR2 are LGHNA and YNFKEQ. This entry comes from a study of T cell repertoires in cytomegalovirus infection (dated 2019 in TCRdb). Looking at the study overall: Donor HLA type was relevant to the analysis, as public TCR beta signatures indicated carriage of CMV infection together with the matching HLA type. Overall study results and their limits: In both this cohort and an independent cohort of 352 donors, the cumulative frequency of public TCR beta family members distinguished carriers of CMV infection plus the relevant HLA type. The ex vivo response was dominated by HLA-C-restricted CMV-specific TCR beta clonotypes, and the single most frequent clonotype in two of eight donors was supplied by these HLA-C-restricted clonotypes.

This sample was sequenced with an Illumina HiSeq 1500. The public sequencing data were trimmed at Q25 with fastp and processed into clonotypes with MiXCR by TCRdb, which kept only in-frame beta chains. Rows merge per CDR3 protein into single entries with the most common DNA and genes. The sample table shows approximately 76,000 distinct CDR3 sequences, and 3.7% are seen once. In total, the top ten clones hold under 5.5% of the sample. The rearrangement combines TRBV4-2 with TRBJ2-6; the D gene cannot be named for sure. The receptor comes from a human donor in good health (CMV status not recorded). Some clones in this sample may be carry-over from other donors' samples. Sequenced sample: PBMCs. The CDR3 region reads CASSLGDSGANVLTF. Here is the DNA: TGTGCCAGCAGCCTGGGCGACTCTGGGGCCAACGTCCTGACTTTC.